This T cell receptor beta chain is drawn from a study of T cell repertoires in cytomegalovirus infection. Findings and limits, study-wide: HLA-C-restricted CMV clonotypes gave the most frequent clonotype in two of eight donors.

This clonotype occurred many times. The target antigen is unknown. From the reads, TCRdb called clonotypes with MiXCR, one entry per CDR3 protein. This table has hundreds of thousands of distinct CDR3 sequences, 15% to 20% appearing once. The sequence was collected from a human donor in good health (CMV status not recorded). Some clones in this sample may be carry-over from other donors' samples. Sequenced input: PBMCs.

The DNA of the CDR3 is TGTGCCAGCAGTTCCACTGCCGATCAGCCCCAGCATTTT. Amino acids: CASSSTADQPQHF. This chain uses TRBV7-2 with TRBJ1-5; the D is unclear. Germline V gene data show CDR1 as SGHTA and CDR2 as FQGNSA. Trimming removed 6 bases from V and 5 bases from J, with 11 bases in between. The CDR3 covers 13 residues.